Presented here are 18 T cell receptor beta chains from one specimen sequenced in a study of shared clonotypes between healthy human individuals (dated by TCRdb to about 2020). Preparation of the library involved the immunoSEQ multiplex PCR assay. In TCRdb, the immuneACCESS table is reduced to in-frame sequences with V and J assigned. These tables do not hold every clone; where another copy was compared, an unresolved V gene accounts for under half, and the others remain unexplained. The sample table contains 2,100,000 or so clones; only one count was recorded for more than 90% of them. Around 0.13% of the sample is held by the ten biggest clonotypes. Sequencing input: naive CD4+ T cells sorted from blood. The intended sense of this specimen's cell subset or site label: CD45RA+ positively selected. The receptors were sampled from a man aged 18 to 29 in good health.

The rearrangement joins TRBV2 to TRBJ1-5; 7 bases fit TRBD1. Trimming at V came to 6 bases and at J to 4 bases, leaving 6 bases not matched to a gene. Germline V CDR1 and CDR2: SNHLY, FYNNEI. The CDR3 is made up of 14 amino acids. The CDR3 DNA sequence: TGTGCCAGCAGGGGGGGACAGATTAATCAGCCCCAGCATTTT. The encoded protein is CASRGGQINQPQHF.

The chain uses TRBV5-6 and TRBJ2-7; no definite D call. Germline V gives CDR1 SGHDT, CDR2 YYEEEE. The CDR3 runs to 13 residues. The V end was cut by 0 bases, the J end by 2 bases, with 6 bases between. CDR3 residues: CASSLDAAYEQYF. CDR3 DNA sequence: TGTGCCAGCAGCTTGGACGCCGCCTACGAGCAGTACTTC.

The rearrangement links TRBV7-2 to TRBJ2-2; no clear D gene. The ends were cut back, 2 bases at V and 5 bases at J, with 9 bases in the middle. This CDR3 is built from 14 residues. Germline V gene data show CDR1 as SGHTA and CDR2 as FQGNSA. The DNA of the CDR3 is TGTGCCAGCAGCTTATCAGGCTTGACCGGGGAGCTGTTTTTT. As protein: CASSLSGLTGELFF.

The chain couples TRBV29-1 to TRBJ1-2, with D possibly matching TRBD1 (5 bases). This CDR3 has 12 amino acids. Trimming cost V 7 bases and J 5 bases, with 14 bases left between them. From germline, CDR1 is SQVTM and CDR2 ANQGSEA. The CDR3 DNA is TGCAGCGCCTCGGGGGGGAAATATGGCTACACCTTC. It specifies CSASGGKYGYTF.

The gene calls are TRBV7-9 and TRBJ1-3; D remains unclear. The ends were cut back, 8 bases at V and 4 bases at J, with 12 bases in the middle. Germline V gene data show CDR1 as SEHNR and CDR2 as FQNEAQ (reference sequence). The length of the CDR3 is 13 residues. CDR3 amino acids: CASPGLPGNTIYF. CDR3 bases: TGTGCCAGCCCTGGCCTGCCCGGAAACACCATATATTTT.

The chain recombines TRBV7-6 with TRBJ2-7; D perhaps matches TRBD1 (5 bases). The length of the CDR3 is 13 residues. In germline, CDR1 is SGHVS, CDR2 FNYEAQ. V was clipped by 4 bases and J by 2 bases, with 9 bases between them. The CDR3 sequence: CASSSRQTYEQYF. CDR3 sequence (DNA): TGTGCCAGCAGCTCCCGACAGACCTACGAGCAGTACTTC.

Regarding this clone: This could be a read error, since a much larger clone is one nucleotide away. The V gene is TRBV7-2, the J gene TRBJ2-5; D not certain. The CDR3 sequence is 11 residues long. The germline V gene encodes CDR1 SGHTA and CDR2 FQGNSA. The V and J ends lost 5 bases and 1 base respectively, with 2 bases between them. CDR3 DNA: TGTGCCAGCAGCGTCCAAGAGACCCAGTACTTC. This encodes CASSVQETQYF.

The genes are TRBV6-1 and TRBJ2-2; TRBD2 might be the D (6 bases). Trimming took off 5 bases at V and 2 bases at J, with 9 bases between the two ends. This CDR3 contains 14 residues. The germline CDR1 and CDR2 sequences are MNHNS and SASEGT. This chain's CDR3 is CASSRERNTGELFF. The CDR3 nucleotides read TGTGCCAGCAGTCGGGAGCGAAACACCGGGGAGCTGTTTTTT.

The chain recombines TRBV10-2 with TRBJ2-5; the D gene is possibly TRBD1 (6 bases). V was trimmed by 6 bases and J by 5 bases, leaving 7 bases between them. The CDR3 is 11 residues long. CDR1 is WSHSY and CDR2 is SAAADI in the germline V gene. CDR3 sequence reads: CASRGGETQYF. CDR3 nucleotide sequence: TGCGCCAGCAGAGGGGGTGAGACCCAGTACTTC.

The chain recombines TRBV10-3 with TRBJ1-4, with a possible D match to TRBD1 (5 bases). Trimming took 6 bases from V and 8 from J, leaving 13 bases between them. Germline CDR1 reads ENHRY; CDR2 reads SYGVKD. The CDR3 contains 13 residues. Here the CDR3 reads CAISPWGDEKLFF. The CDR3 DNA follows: TGTGCCATCAGCCCTTGGGGGGACGAAAAACTGTTTTTT.

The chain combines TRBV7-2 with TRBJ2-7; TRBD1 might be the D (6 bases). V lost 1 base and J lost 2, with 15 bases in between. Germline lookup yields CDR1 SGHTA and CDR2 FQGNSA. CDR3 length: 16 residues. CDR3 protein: CASSLGGTGSPYEQYF. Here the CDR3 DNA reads TGTGCCAGCAGCTTAGGGGGAACAGGGTCACCCTACGAGCAGTACTTC.

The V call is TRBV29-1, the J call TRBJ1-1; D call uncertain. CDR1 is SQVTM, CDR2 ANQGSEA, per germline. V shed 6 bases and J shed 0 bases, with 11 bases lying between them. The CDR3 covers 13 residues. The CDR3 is CSVTLQVNTEAFF. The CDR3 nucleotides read TGCAGCGTAACCCTCCAGGTGAACACTGAAGCTTTCTTT. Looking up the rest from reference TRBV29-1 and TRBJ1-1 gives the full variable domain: SAVISQKPSRDICQRGTSLTIQCQVDSQVTMMFWYRQQPGQSLTLIATANQGSEATYESGFVIDKFPISRPNLTFSTLTVSNMSPEDSSIYLCSVTLQVNTEAFFGQGTRLTVV.

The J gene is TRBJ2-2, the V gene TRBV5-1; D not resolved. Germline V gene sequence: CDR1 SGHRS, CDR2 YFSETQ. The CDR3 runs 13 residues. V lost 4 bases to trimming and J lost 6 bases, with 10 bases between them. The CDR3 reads CASSEQNPGELFF. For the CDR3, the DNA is TGCGCCAGCAGCGAACAAAACCCCGGGGAGCTGTTTTTT.

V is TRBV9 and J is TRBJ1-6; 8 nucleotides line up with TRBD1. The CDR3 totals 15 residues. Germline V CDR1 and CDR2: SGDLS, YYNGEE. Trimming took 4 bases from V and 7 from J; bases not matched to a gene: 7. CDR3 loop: CASSKDRALNSPLHF. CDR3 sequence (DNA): TGTGCCAGCAGCAAGGACAGGGCTCTGAATTCACCCCTCCACTTT.

CDR3 in amino acids: CASSIGTRQFF. CDR3 coding DNA: TGTGCCAGCAGTATCGGGACTAGGCAGTTCTTC. The chain recombines TRBV6-4 with TRBJ2-1; TRBD2 agrees at 8 bases. CDR3 length: 11 amino acids. V shed 5 bases, J shed 12 bases, and the junction held 3 bases outside the gene matches. Germline V gene sequence: CDR1 MRHNA, CDR2 SNTAGT.

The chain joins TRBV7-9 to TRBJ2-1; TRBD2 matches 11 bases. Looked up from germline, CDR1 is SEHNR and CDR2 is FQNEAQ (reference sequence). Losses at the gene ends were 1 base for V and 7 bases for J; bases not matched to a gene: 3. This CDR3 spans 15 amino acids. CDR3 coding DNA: TGTGCCAGCAGCTTAGGGCTAGCGGGGGGAAATGAGCAGTTCTTC. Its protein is CASSLGLAGGNEQFF.

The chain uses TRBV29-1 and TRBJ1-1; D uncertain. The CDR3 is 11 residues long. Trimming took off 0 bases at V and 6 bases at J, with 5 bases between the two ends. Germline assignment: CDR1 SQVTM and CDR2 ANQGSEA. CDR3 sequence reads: CSVEDTAEAFF. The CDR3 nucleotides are TGCAGCGTTGAAGATACCGCTGAAGCTTTCTTT.

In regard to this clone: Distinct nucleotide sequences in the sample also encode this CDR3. The CDR3 sequence is CASSYGGAEQYF. Written as DNA, the CDR3 is TGTGCCAGCAGTTACGGGGGGGCCGAGCAGTACTTC. V gene TRBV6-6 combines with J gene TRBJ2-7, with D tentatively TRBD2 (7 bases). Trimming removed 2 bases at V and 6 bases at J, with 8 bases between. This CDR3 is built from 12 residues. Per germline, CDR1 MNHNY and CDR2 SVGAGI (reference sequence).